This record covers a single TCR beta chain. Its antigen remains unidentified. Germline values: CDR1 KGHDR, CDR2 SFDVKD. Trimming removed 6 bases from V and 3 bases from J, with 19 bases in between. This CDR3 is 16 amino acids long. One entry per CDR3 protein results from TCRdb running MiXCR on the reads. There are about 220,000 distinct CDR3 sequences in the sample; 35% to 45% occur only once, and approximately 60% lies in the top ten. This entry belongs to a study of T cell repertoires in cytomegalovirus infection. General study findings and limits: CMV-specific TCR beta clonotypes restricted by HLA-C were the ones dominating the ex vivo response.

The chain recombines TRBV24-1 with TRBJ1-1; D ambiguous. The starting material was CD8+ T cells from cultured PBMCs, obtained from culture after CMV antigen stimulation. This sequence was found in a human donor in good health (CMV status not recorded). Some clones in this sample may be carry-over from other donors' samples. CDR3 in amino acids: CATSSSGETRDTEAFF. Here the CDR3 DNA reads TGTGCCACCAGTTCCTCCGGGGAGACGCGGGACACTGAAGCTTTCTTT.